A single sample gave rise to the 32 T cell receptor beta chains below, sequenced in a study of blood T cell repertoires in COVID-19. Sequenced by immunoSEQ multiplex PCR; TCRdb stores in-frame clones only, minus some. Here the sample spans 78,000 or so clones, roughly four fifths being singletons. Specimen: peripheral blood. All receptors derive from a human donor in a cohort sampled during active COVID-19.

The chain combines TRBV6-2 or TRBV6-3 with TRBJ1-2; 11 positions agree with TRBD1. CDR3 size: 15 residues. V gave up 0 bases and J gave up 5 bases; unmatched junction bases: 2. CDR1 is MNHEY and CDR2 is SVGEGT in the germline V gene. The CDR3: CASSYSDRGQYGYTF. In DNA form, the CDR3 reads TGTGCCAGCAGTTACTCGGACAGGGGGCAATATGGCTACACCTTC.

The rearrangement uses TRBV30 and TRBJ1-5; unclear D gene. CDR1 is GTSNPN, CDR2 SVGIG, per germline (reference sequence). This CDR3 is built from 15 residues. Between the trimmed V and J ends, which lost 1 base and 0 bases, there was a span of 10 bases. The CDR3 DNA reads TGTGCCTGGAGTGAGTCAGATCATAGCAATCAGCCCCAGCATTTT. Translating it yields CAWSESDHSNQPQHF.

J is TRBJ2-7 and V is TRBV9, with 12 positions matching TRBD2. CDR1 is SGDLS, CDR2 YYNGEE, per germline. There are 15 residues in the CDR3. With 3 bases clipped from V and 3 bases from J, the junction kept 4 bases outside the gene matches. The DNA of the CDR3 is TGTGCCAGCAGCGGGGGACTAGCGGGTGGCTACGAGCAGTACTTC. It translates to CASSGGLAGGYEQYF.

The CDR3 DNA reads as TGCGCCAGCAGCCGGGACTTCGGGAGCTTAGCCAAAAACATTCAGTACTTC. This gives the protein CASSRDFGSLAKNIQYF. The chain has TRBV5-1 and TRBJ2-4; D is possibly TRBD2 (6 bases). V was trimmed by 4 bases and J by 0 bases, leaving 17 bases between them. The CDR3 spans 17 residues. Germline lookup yields CDR1 SGHRS and CDR2 YFSETQ. The entire variable domain, with the rest obtained from reference TRBV5-1 and TRBJ2-4, is as follows: KAGVTQTPRYLIKTRGQQVTLSCSPISGHRSVSWYQQTPGQGLQFLFEYFSETQRNKGNFPGRFSGRQFSNSRSEMNVSTLELGDSALYLCASSRDFGSLAKNIQYFGAGTRLSVL.

The rearrangement links TRBV12-3 or TRBV12-4 to TRBJ1-5; no clear D gene. The CDR3 is made up of 13 amino acids. The V end was cut by 3 bases, the J end by 11 bases, with 14 bases between. CDR3 protein: CASSLGSVRTQHF. For the CDR3, the DNA is TGTGCCAGCAGTTTGGGGAGCGTCCGGACCCAGCATTTT.

This clone has more than one count but fewer than ten. The rearrangement links TRBV2 to TRBJ1-6; D gene uncertain. CDR1 SNHLY and CDR2 FYNNEI come from the germline V gene. Trimming pared 4 bases from V and 9 bases from J, leaving 13 bases between. The CDR3 length is 14 residues. CDR3 coding DNA: TGTGCCAGCAGTGGGAAGGGAGGTCCTTCACCCCTCCACTTT. Its protein product is CASSGKGGPSPLHF.

This clone showed up just a few times. The V and J genes are TRBV16 and TRBJ1-1; D remains unclear. CDR1 and CDR2 (germline): KGHSY, FQNENV. CDR3 length equals 14 residues. With 4 bases removed from V and 1 base from J, the gap between germline ends came to 10 bases. CDR3 nucleotide sequence: TGTGCCAGCAGCCGTCAGAGGGAGAACACTGAAGCTTTCTTT. It specifies CASSRQRENTEAFF. The variable domain in full, completed from reference TRBV16 and TRBJ1-1, reads GEEVAQTPKHLVRGEGQKAKLYCAPIKGHSYVFWYQQVLKNEFKFLISFQNENVFDETGMPKERFSAKCLPNSPCSLEIQATKLEDSAVYFCASSRQRENTEAFFGQGTRLTVV.

J is TRBJ1-2 and V is TRBV5-1; 9 positions agree with TRBD1. The V and J ends lost 5 bases and 3 bases, in that order; junction bases with no gene match: 5. The germline V gene has CDR1 SGHRS and CDR2 YFSETQ. This CDR3 contains 14 residues. The CDR3 DNA sequence: TGCGCCAGCAGTTCGGACAGGGGCCACTATGGCTACACCTTC. As protein: CASSSDRGHYGYTF.

This clone was recorded once. The genes are TRBV12-3 or TRBV12-4 and TRBJ2-5, with a tentative D call TRBD2 (6 bases). This CDR3 is built from 13 residues. Trimming pared 6 bases from V and 7 bases from J, leaving 15 bases between. The CDR3 loop is CASSRTGTPTQYF. The CDR3 DNA reads as TGTGCCAGCAGCAGGACCGGGACTCCGACCCAGTACTTC.

The chain joins TRBV3-1 (or the pseudogene TRBV3-2) to TRBJ2-1; 14 bases agree with TRBD2. Losses at the gene ends were 6 bases for V and 4 bases for J; bases not matched to a gene: 5. The CDR3 totals 16 residues. Per germline, CDR1 LGHDT and CDR2 YNNKEL (reference sequence). In DNA form, the CDR3 reads TGTGCCAGCAGACCTAGGACTAGCGGGGGGTACAATGAGCAGTTCTTC. Protein sequence: CASRPRTSGGYNEQFF.

The chain uses TRBV12-3 or TRBV12-4 and TRBJ2-2; D gene unclear. V dropped 5 bases and J dropped 3 bases, with 4 bases sitting between them. This CDR3 comprises 12 residues. CDR3 sequence (DNA): TGTGCCAGCAGTCGTCACACCGGGGAGCTGTTTTTT. It codes for CASSRHTGELFF.

This clone was observed a handful of times. In DNA, the CDR3 is TGTGCCAGCAGTGATGGGGGCCTAAGGGCCCACGAGCAGTACTTC. Translating it yields CASSDGGLRAHEQYF. The chain employs TRBV25-1 and TRBJ2-7, with D possibly TRBD1 on 6 matching bases. Trimming took off 3 bases at V and 5 bases at J, with 17 bases between the two ends. This CDR3 region has 15 residues. The germline V gene encodes CDR1 MGHDK and CDR2 SYGVNS.

This clone appeared once. The rearrangement uses TRBV6-5 and TRBJ1-1; D unresolved. Trimming left V 7 bases short and J 5 bases short, with 14 bases between. The CDR3 loop spans 13 amino acids. CDR1 is MNHEY and CDR2 is SVGAGI in the germline V gene. This CDR3 reads CASMTLTRTEAFF. DNA for the CDR3: TGTGCCAGCATGACATTGACTAGGACTGAAGCTTTCTTT.

The rearrangement uses TRBV5-1 and TRBJ1-1, with no clear D. This CDR3 region has 13 residues. V was clipped by 4 bases and J by 3 bases, with 10 bases between them. The germline V gene encodes CDR1 SGHRS and CDR2 YFSETQ. This chain's CDR3 is CASSIGSDTEAFF. CDR3 bases: TGCGCCAGCAGCATTGGGAGCGACACTGAAGCTTTCTTT. The whole variable domain, remainder taken from reference TRBV5-1 and TRBJ1-1, is KAGVTQTPRYLIKTRGQQVTLSCSPISGHRSVSWYQQTPGQGLQFLFEYFSETQRNKGNFPGRFSGRQFSNSRSEMNVSTLELGDSALYLCASSIGSDTEAFFGQGTRLTVV.

The V and J genes are TRBV10-1 and TRBJ1-3; D is undetermined. The ends were cut back, 4 bases at V and 2 bases at J, with 6 bases in the middle. The CDR3 contains 13 residues. Germline loops: CDR1 WNHNN, CDR2 SYGVQD (reference sequence). Here the CDR3 reads CASSGEPGNTIYF. The CDR3 nucleotides read TGCGCCAGCAGTGGAGAGCCTGGAAACACCATATATTTT.

The sample holds a few counts of this clone. V is TRBV3-1 (or the pseudogene TRBV3-2) and J is TRBJ2-7; TRBD2 is a possible D gene (6 bases). V lost 3 bases, J lost 0 bases, and 15 bases lay in between. The CDR3 extends over 16 amino acids. The germline V gene encodes CDR1 LGHDT and CDR2 YNNKEL (reference sequence). CDR3 DNA sequence: TGTGCCAGCAGCCACCGAAGGGACTCGAGCTCCTACGAGCAGTACTTC. Its protein product is CASSHRRDSSSYEQYF.

The J gene is TRBJ1-1, the V gene TRBV30, with D tentatively TRBD1 (6 bases). The CDR3 totals 13 residues. The ends were cut back, 5 bases at V and 5 bases at J, with 15 bases in the middle. CDR1 is GTSNPN and CDR2 is SVGIG in the germline V gene (reference sequence). The CDR3 region has the DNA TGTGCCTGGGGGCAGGGGAAAAGGACTGAAGCTTTCTTT. Protein: CAWGQGKRTEAFF.

This clone was recorded only once. V is TRBV5-1 and J is TRBJ2-5; 10 bases agree with TRBD2. The CDR3 runs to 15 residues. The V segment lost 5 bases and the J segment 5 bases; nucleotides outside the gene matches: 9. Germline loops: CDR1 SGHRS, CDR2 YFSETQ. The CDR3 DNA sequence: TGCGCCAGCAGTCCTAGTAGCGGGAGGAGGGAGACCCAGTACTTC. Amino acids: CASSPSSGRRETQYF.

The J gene is TRBJ2-2, the V gene TRBV6-5, with D unclear. Trimming took off 6 bases at V and 8 bases at J, with 10 bases between the two ends. Germline CDR1 MNHEY, CDR2 SVGAGI. The CDR3 spans 12 residues. This CDR3 reads CASSPMAGELFF. CDR3 DNA sequence: TGTGCCAGCAGCCCCATGGCTGGGGAGCTGTTTTTT.

The chain combines TRBV29-1 with TRBJ2-1; TRBD1 agrees at 8 bases. The CDR3 sequence is 14 residues long. Per germline, CDR1 SQVTM and CDR2 ANQGSEA. V was clipped by 7 bases and J by 6 bases; unmatched bases: 11. The DNA of the CDR3 is TGCAGCGATCTAACAGGGGGTTTGGGCAATGAGCAGTTCTTC. This gives the protein CSDLTGGLGNEQFF.

The V gene is TRBV29-1, the J gene TRBJ2-7; TRBD1 matches at 9 bases. J gave up 0 bases and V 7 bases, and 7 bases lay outside the gene matches. Germline assignment: CDR1 SQVTM and CDR2 ANQGSEA. The CDR3 extends over 14 amino acids. CDR3 region: CSATGQGTSYEQYF. In nucleotides, the CDR3 is TGCAGCGCCACGGGACAGGGTACCTCCTACGAGCAGTACTTC.

The rearrangement uses TRBV11-3 and TRBJ2-3, with TRBD2 matching over 7 bases. CDR1 is SGHNT, CDR2 YENEEA, per germline. The CDR3 contains 15 residues. Trimming at V came to 1 base and at J to 2 bases, leaving 3 bases not matched to a gene. The CDR3 DNA follows: TGTGCCAGCAGCTTAGGGGGGGGAACCACAGATACGCAGTATTTT. Translated: CASSLGGGTTDTQYF.

This clone was picked up one time. It is likely a read error, because the conserved phenylalanine at the end of the CDR3 is missing. The DNA is omitted, as the CDR3 cannot be located on it reliably, and the CDR3 follows TCRdb's listing. V and J are TRBV25-1 and TRBJ2-7; the D segment call TRBD2 is taken from the table without a DNA check. The germline gives CDR1 MGHDK, CDR2 SYGVNS. The CDR3 sequence runs 12 residues, both termini included. Here the CDR3 reads CASSSLAGRIPP.

This clone was detected only once. The genes are TRBV15 and TRBJ2-1; D is possibly TRBD2 (6 bases). Germline loops: CDR1 LNHNV, CDR2 YYDKDF (reference sequence). Deletions cut 3 bases from V and 1 base from J, with 10 bases between. The CDR3 contains 15 residues. CDR3 amino acids: CATSRERVSYNEQFF. CDR3 DNA sequence: TGTGCCACCAGCAGGGAGCGGGTATCCTACAATGAGCAGTTCTTC.

The CDR3 sequence: CASSTLRQAYSGNTIYF. The CDR3 coding sequence is TGTGCCAGTAGTACCCTCCGACAGGCTTACTCTGGAAACACCATATATTTT. This chain links TRBV19 with TRBJ1-3; TRBD1 might be the D (6 bases). V gave up 4 bases and J gave up 0 bases, with 16 bases separating them. The CDR3 sequence is 17 residues long. Looked up from germline, CDR1 is LNHDA and CDR2 is SQIVND (reference sequence).

V usage is TRBV28 and J usage is TRBJ1-1, with 10 positions matching TRBD1. Germline loops: CDR1 MDHEN, CDR2 SYDVKM. Trimming at V came to 4 bases and at J to 12 bases, leaving 11 bases not matched to a gene. The CDR3 totals 14 residues. In DNA form, the CDR3 reads TGTGCCAGCAGTTCCGTCGGGGGACAGGGGTCGCCTTTCTTT. Its translation is CASSSVGGQGSPFF.

This rearrangement joins TRBV19 to TRBJ2-1; 10 positions match TRBD2. Losses at the gene ends were 3 bases for V and 9 bases for J; bases not matched to a gene: 17. This CDR3 has 18 amino acids. Germline V gene sequence: CDR1 LNHDA, CDR2 SQIVND (reference sequence). CDR3 bases: TGTGCCAGTAGTATGACCCTTCTTCGAGCGGGAGGGCCCGGTGAGCAGTTCTTC. As protein: CASSMTLLRAGGPGEQFF.

CDR3 coding DNA: TGTGCCAGCAGCGAGGACTTTGATACGCAGTATTTT. This gives the protein CASSEDFDTQYF. The chain links TRBV5-4 to TRBJ2-3, with a possible D match to TRBD2 (5 bases). Germline V gives CDR1 SGHNT, CDR2 YYREEE (reference sequence). Trimming left V 4 bases short and J 6 bases short, with 9 bases between. The CDR3 sequence is 12 residues long.

V and J are TRBV28 and TRBJ2-7; 11 nucleotides agree with TRBD1. The V segment lost 2 bases and the J segment 4 bases; nucleotides outside the gene matches: 4. Per germline, CDR1 MDHEN and CDR2 SYDVKM. This CDR3 region has 15 residues. CDR3 amino acids: CASSLVGQGAYEQYF. CDR3 coding DNA: TGTGCCAGCAGTTTAGTTGGACAGGGGGCTTACGAGCAGTACTTC.

The chain recombines TRBV18 with TRBJ2-7, with TRBD2 as a possible D gene (5 bases). In germline, CDR1 is KGHSH, CDR2 LQKENI. The CDR3 is 14 amino acids. V was cut by 0 bases and J by 6 bases, with 12 bases left in between. In DNA form, the CDR3 reads TGTGCCAGCTCACCACCAACAAGGGCGGGCGAGCAGTACTTC. Translating it yields CASSPPTRAGEQYF.

This chain joins TRBV19 and TRBJ2-5; D unresolved. The V and J ends lost 4 bases and 5 bases respectively, with 5 bases between them. This CDR3 region has 11 residues. From germline, CDR1 is LNHDA and CDR2 SQIVND (reference sequence). Here the CDR3 reads CASSNWETQYF. CDR3 DNA sequence: TGTGCCAGTAGTAACTGGGAGACCCAGTACTTC.

The V call is TRBV11-2, the J call TRBJ2-7, with TRBD1 matching 9 bases. The trim removed 1 base at V and 5 bases at J, leaving 3 bases unmatched. This CDR3 contains 14 residues. CDR1 is SGHAT and CDR2 is FQNNGV in the germline V gene. The chain's CDR3 is CASSLGGQGNEQYF. The CDR3 DNA reads as TGTGCCAGCAGCTTAGGGGGACAGGGAAACGAGCAGTACTTC.